A selection of T cell receptor beta chains follows, all from one sample in a study of cytomegalovirus exposure and HLA in healthy donors. Some clones are missing from TCRdb's copy, which holds only in-frame ones; the method was immunoSEQ multiplex PCR. The sample includes 200,000 or so clones, over 75% of them seen just once. Sequencing was carried out using PBMCs. These receptors originate from a woman under 30 in good health and CMV-seropositive. The CDR3 runs from the conserved cysteine through the conserved F or W. The order of the fields is V gene, clone size, J gene, D gene, CDR3 DNA, CDR3 protein. The D gene is left open where the match is weak. Rows may omit the clone size; those that give it use once, few, many or a size class.

TRBV5-1	NA	TRBJ2-2	NA	TGCGCCAGCCGAGGGGGGGGACAAGCCGGGGAGCTGTTTTTT	CASRGGGQAGELFF
TRBV2	NA	TRBJ2-7	TRBD2	TGTGCCACCCAGAAATTGGCTAGCGGTACCTACGAGCAGTACTTC	CATQKLASGTYEQYF
TRBV13	NA	TRBJ2-7	TRBD1	TGTGCCAGCAGCTTTGGACAGGGCCGGTACGAGCAGTACTTC	CASSFGQGRYEQYF
TRBV27	once	TRBJ1-2	NA	TGTGCCAGCGGATCAGGGGTGGGGTATGGCTACACCTTC	CASGSGVGYGYTF
TRBV4-1	NA	TRBJ1-1	NA	TGCGCCAGCAGCCAAGAGGGGGGGCAAGTAAATGAAGCTTTCTTT	CASSQEGGQVNEAFF
TRBV27	NA	TRBJ2-1	NA	TGTGCCAGCAGCCCCTCACAGGGCAATGAGCAGTTCTTC	CASSPSQGNEQFF
TRBV6-5	NA	TRBJ2-1	NA	TGTGCCAGCAGACAGGTCGGAGCTCCTACATATGAGCAGTTCTTC	CASRQVGAPTYEQFF
TRBV9	few	TRBJ1-2	NA	TGTGCCAGCAGCTTACCGGGACAAAACTATGGCTACACCTTC	CASSLPGQNYGYTF
TRBV6-5	NA	TRBJ2-5	NA	TGTGCCAGCAGGACAGCAAATGAAGAGACCCAGTACTTC	CASRTANEETQYF
TRBV27	NA	TRBJ2-3	TRBD2	TGTGCCAGCAGTCCGTCGCTAGGGGCGGGAGGTACAGATACGCAGTATTTT	CASSPSLGAGGTDTQYF
TRBV5-4	few	TRBJ2-7	NA	TGTGCCAGCAGCGGACGGGGCTACGAGCAGTACTTC	CASSGRGYEQYF
TRBV20-1	NA	TRBJ1-1	NA	TGCAGTGCTAGGGAGGAAGCTGAAGCTTTCTTT	CSAREEAEAFF
TRBV30	NA	TRBJ2-1	NA	TGTGCCTGGAGTTCCAGGGTCCTGAACAATGAGCAGTTCTTC	CAWSSRVLNNEQFF
TRBV28	NA	TRBJ2-2	TRBD2	TGTGCCAGCAGTTTACTAGCGGGTTCCACCGGGGAGCTGTTTTTT	CASSLLAGSTGELFF
TRBV7-2	NA	TRBJ2-7	TRBD2	TGTGCCAGCAGCTTGGGACTACTTCTCTCCTACGAGCAGTACTTC	CASSLGLLLSYEQYF
TRBV27	NA	TRBJ2-2	NA	TGTGCCAGCAGTTTATCTATACAAACCGGGGAGCTGTTTTTT	CASSLSIQTGELFF
TRBV10-3	few	TRBJ2-7	NA	TGTGCCATCCAGGGGCAGGTTGAAGGCGAGCAGTACTTC	CAIQGQVEGEQYF
TRBV11-3	NA	TRBJ1-1	TRBD1	TGTGCCAGCAGCGCTCGGGACAGGGGGAACACTGAAGCTTTCTTT	CASSARDRGNTEAFF
TRBV9	once	TRBJ1-2	NA	TGTGCCAGCAGCGTAGGCGGCCGGGATGGCTACACCTTC	CASSVGGRDGYTF
TRBV4-1	NA	TRBJ1-1	NA	TGCGCCAGCAGCCCGACAGCTACGATGAACACTGAAGCTTTCTTT	CASSPTATMNTEAFF
TRBV27	NA	TRBJ1-1	TRBD1	TGTGCCAGCAGTTTGGACAGGGGGCGAATGGGCACTGAAGCTTTCTTT	CASSLDRGRMGTEAFF
TRBV5-4	NA	TRBJ1-1	NA	TGTGCCAGCAGCTTGAGGTTTTGGAGAACTGAAGCTTTCTTT	CASSLRFWRTEAFF
TRBV7-8	once	TRBJ2-1	NA	TGTGCCAGCAGACCCTCCGGGACACACTACAATGAGCAGTTCTTC	CASRPSGTHYNEQFF
TRBV6-1	NA	TRBJ2-7	TRBD1	TGTGCCAGCAGTGCCTCAGGGGGCGAGGGCTACGAGCAGTACTTC	CASSASGGEGYEQYF
TRBV19	NA	TRBJ2-3	NA	TGTGCCATCGCGGATAGGGGGGGTTTAAACACAGATACGCAGTATTTT	CAIADRGGLNTDTQYF
TRBV11-2	NA	TRBJ2-1	TRBD2	TGTGCCAGCAGCTCCAGCCGGACTAGCAACATTCCGCCTGAGCAGTTCTTC	CASSSSRTSNIPPEQFF
TRBV28	NA	TRBJ2-2	NA	TGTGCCAGCAGTCGCCTAGGAGGGGCCGGCCCCGGGGAGCTGTTTTTT	CASSRLGGAGPGELFF
TRBV27	NA	TRBJ2-7	NA	TGTGCCAGCAGTTTTACAGGGTCCGAGCAGTACTTC	CASSFTGSEQYF
TRBV4-1	NA	TRBJ2-3	TRBD2	TGCGCCAGCAGCCAAAGACTAGCGGGAGCTCGGGATACGCAGTATTTT	CASSQRLAGARDTQYF
TRBV7-8	NA	TRBJ2-5	TRBD1	TGTGCCAGCAGCCCCCAGACAGGGTTGGAGACCCAGTACTTC	CASSPQTGLETQYF
TRBV10-3	NA	TRBJ2-7	TRBD2	TGTGCCACCGAGACGCTAGCGGGGGCCTCTGAGCAGTACTTC	CATETLAGASEQYF
TRBV7-9	NA	TRBJ1-2	TRBD1	TGTGCCAGCAGCTTAACTATCCCGGACAGGGACGGCTACACCTTC	CASSLTIPDRDGYTF
TRBV27	NA	TRBJ1-2	NA	TGTGCCAGCAGTTTATGGGTAGGAGCTAACTATGGCTACACCTTC	CASSLWVGANYGYTF
TRBV27	NA	TRBJ2-7	TRBD2	TGTGCCAGCCGACTAGCGGGAGGTGGTGAGCAGTACTTC	CASRLAGGGEQYF
TRBV6-6	once	TRBJ2-1	TRBD2	TGTGCCAGCAGCCCCGGACTAGCGGGAGCCAATGAGCAGTTCTTC	CASSPGLAGANEQFF
TRBV19	NA	TRBJ2-1	TRBD2	TGTGCCAGTAGTGCACTACTAGCGGGGGCTAACAATGAGCAGTTCTTC	CASSALLAGANNEQFF
TRBV7-9	once	TRBJ1-1	NA	TGTGCCAGCAGCTTTGACAGTCTAAACACTGAAGCTTTCTTT	CASSFDSLNTEAFF
TRBV30	NA	TRBJ2-7	NA	TGTGCCTGGGGGCAGGGTACCTACGAGCAGTACTTC	CAWGQGTYEQYF
TRBV5-1	NA	TRBJ1-1	NA	TGCGCCAGCAGCTTGCAGGAGAACACTGAAGCTTTCTTT	CASSLQENTEAFF
TRBV19	NA	TRBJ2-7	NA	TGTGCCAGTAGTATAAATGGGCCCGCCGAGCAGTACTTC	CASSINGPAEQYF
TRBV11-1	NA	TRBJ2-1	TRBD2	TGTGCCAGCACCATCAGCGGGAGGGGTAGCACTGAGCAGTTCTTC	CASTISGRGSTEQFF
TRBV4-1	NA	TRBJ2-2	NA	TGCGCCAGCAGCCAACCGTTAAGACAGAACACCGGGGAGCTGTTTTTT	CASSQPLRQNTGELFF
TRBV5-8	NA	TRBJ2-1	NA	TGTGCCAGCAGCGGCGAGACGGGATACAATGAGCAGTTCTTC	CASSGETGYNEQFF
TRBV7-9	NA	TRBJ1-1	NA	TGCCTCGGGGTCCCCATGAACACTGAAGCTTTCTTT	CLGVPMNTEAFF
TRBV6-5	NA	TRBJ2-1	TRBD2	TGTGCCCCCTCTAGCGGGAGCGCAACATACAATGAGCAGTTCTTC	CAPSSGSATYNEQFF
TRBV19	NA	TRBJ1-2	NA	TGTGCCAGTAGTATCAACCGGGTCTACTATGGCTACACCTTC	CASSINRVYYGYTF
TRBV27	NA	TRBJ2-7	NA	TGTGCCAGCAGCCCCAACTGGAGGGAGCAGTACTTC	CASSPNWREQYF
TRBV7-9	NA	TRBJ1-5	NA	TGTGCCAGCAGCTCAGACAGACGCAGCCCTAATAGCAATCAGCCCCAGCATTTT	CASSSDRRSPNSNQPQHF